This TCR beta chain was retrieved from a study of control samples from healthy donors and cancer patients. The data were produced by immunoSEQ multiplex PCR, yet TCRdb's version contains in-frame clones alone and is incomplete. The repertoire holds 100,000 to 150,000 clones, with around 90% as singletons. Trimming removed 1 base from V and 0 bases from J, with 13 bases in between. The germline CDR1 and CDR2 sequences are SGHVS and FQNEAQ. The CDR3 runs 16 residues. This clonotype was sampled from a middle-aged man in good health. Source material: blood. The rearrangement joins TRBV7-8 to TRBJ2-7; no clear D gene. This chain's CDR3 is CASSLGVRARSYEQYF. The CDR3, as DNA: TGTGCCAGCAGCTTAGGGGTTAGGGCCCGCTCCTACGAGCAGTACTTC.